This T cell receptor (beta chain) was sequenced in a study of blood T cell repertoires in COVID-19. Method: immunoSEQ multiplex PCR; TCRdb's copy keeps in-frame clones and lacks some. The sample lists over 150,000 clones; around 85% were seen once. Trimming pared 5 bases from V and 6 bases from J, leaving 16 bases between. The CDR3 loop spans 14 amino acids. Germline V gives CDR1 LGHDT, CDR2 YNNKEL (reference sequence). The source material was peripheral blood. This receptor was taken from an elderly man with COVID-19, enrolled during active disease. The chain combines TRBV3-1 (or the pseudogene TRBV3-2) with TRBJ1-1; D remains ambiguous. CDR3 sequence reads: CASSFREGSPEAFF. CDR3 bases: TGTGCCAGCAGCTTCCGGGAGGGCTCACCTGAAGCTTTCTTT.